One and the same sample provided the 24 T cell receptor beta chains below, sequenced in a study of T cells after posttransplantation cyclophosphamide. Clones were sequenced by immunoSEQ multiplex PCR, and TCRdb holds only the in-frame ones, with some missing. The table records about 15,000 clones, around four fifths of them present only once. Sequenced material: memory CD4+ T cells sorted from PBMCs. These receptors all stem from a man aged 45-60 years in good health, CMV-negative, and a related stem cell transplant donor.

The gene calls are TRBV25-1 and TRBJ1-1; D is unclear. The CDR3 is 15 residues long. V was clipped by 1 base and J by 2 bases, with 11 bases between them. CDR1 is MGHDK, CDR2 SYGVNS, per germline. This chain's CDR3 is CASSELGEANTEAFF. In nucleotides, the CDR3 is TGTGCCAGCAGTGAATTGGGAGAGGCTAACACTGAAGCTTTCTTT. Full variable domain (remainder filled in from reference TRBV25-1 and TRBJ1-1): EADIYQTPRYLVIGTGKKITLECSQTMGHDKMYWYQQDPGMELHLIHYSYGVNSTEKGDLSSESTVSRIRTEHFPLTLESARPSHTSQYLCASSELGEANTEAFFGQGTRLTVV.

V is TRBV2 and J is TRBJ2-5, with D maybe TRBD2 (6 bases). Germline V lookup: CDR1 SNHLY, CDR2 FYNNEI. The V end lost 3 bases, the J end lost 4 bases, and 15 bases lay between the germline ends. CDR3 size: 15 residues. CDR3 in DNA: TGTGCCAGCAGTGATGCCCAAGGAGCGGGAGAGACCCAGTACTTC. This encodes CASSDAQGAGETQYF. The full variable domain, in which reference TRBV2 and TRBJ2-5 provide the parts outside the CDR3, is EPEVTQTPSHQVTQMGQEVILRCVPISNHLYFYWYRQILGQKVEFLVSFYNNEISEKSEIFDDQFSVERPDGSNFTLKIRSTKLEDSAMYFCASSDAQGAGETQYFGPGTRLLVL.

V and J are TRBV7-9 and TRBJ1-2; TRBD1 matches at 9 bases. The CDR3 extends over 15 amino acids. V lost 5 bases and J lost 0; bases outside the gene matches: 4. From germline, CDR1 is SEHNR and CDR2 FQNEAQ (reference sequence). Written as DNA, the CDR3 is TGTGCCAGCAGCCGGACAGGGGAGACTAACTATGGCTACACCTTC. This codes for CASSRTGETNYGYTF. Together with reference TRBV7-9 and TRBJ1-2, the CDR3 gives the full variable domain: DTGVSQNPRHKITKRGQNVTFRCDPISEHNRLYWYRQTLGQGPEFLTYFQNEAQLEKSRLLSDRFSAERPKGSFSTLEIQRTEQGDSAMYLCASSRTGETNYGYTFGSGTRLTVV.

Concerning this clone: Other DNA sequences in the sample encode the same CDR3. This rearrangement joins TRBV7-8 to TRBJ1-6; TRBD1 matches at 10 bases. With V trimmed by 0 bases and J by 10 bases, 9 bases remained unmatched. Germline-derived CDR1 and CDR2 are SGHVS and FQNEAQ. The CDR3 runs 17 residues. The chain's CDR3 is CASSLADRGRNGSPLHF. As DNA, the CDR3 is TGTGCCAGCAGCTTAGCAGACAGGGGGCGGAATGGATCACCCCTCCACTTT.

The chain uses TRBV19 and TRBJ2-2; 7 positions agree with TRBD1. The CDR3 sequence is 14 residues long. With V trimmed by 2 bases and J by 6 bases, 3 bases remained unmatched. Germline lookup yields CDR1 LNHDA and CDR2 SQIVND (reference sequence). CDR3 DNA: TGTGCCAGTAGTATACACAGGGGCGCCGGGGAGCTGTTTTTT. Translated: CASSIHRGAGELFF.

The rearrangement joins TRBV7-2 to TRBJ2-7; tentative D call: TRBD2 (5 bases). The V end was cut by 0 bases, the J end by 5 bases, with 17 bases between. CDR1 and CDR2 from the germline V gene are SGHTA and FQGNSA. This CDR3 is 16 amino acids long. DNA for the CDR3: TGTGCCAGCAGCTTAGCTACCTATACTAGATCCCACGAGCAGTACTTC. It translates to CASSLATYTRSHEQYF.

The CDR3: CASSPLAGGVVNEQFF. The CDR3 region has the DNA TGTGCCAGCTCACCCCTAGCGGGAGGGGTAGTCAATGAGCAGTTCTTC. The rearrangement joins TRBV18 to TRBJ2-1; TRBD2 matches at 12 bases. CDR3 size: 16 residues. Trimming took 3 bases from V and 6 from J; bases not matched to a gene: 6. Germline assignment: CDR1 KGHSH and CDR2 LQKENI.

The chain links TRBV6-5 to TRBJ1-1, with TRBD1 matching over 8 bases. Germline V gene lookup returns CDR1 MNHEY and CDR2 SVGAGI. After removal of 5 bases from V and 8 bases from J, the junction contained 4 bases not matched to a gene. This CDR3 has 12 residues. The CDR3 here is CASSPGGREAFF. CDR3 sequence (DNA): TGTGCCAGCAGTCCAGGGGGCAGAGAAGCTTTCTTT.

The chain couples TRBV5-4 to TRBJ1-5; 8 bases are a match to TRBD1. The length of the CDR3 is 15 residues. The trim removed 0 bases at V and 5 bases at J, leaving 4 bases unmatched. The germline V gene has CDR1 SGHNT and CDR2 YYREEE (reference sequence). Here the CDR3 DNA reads TGTGCCAGCAGCTTGGGGACAGGGAGGGATCAGCCCCAGCATTTT. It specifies CASSLGTGRDQPQHF.

This chain's CDR3 is CACAPDRNTEAFF. The CDR3 DNA follows: TGTGCCTGCGCCCCGGACAGGAACACTGAAGCTTTCTTT. The V gene is TRBV30, the J gene TRBJ1-1; TRBD1 might be the D (6 bases). Germline-derived CDR1 and CDR2 are GTSNPN and SVGIG (reference sequence). Trimming cost V 6 bases and J 1 base, with 12 bases left between them. CDR3 length: 13 amino acids. Supplemented by reference TRBV30 and TRBJ1-1, the full variable domain reads SQTIHQWPATLVQPVGSPLSLECTVEGTSNPNLYWYRQAAGRGLQLLFYSVGIGQISSEVPQNLSASRPQDRQFILSSKKLLLSDSGFYLCACAPDRNTEAFFGQGTRLTVV.

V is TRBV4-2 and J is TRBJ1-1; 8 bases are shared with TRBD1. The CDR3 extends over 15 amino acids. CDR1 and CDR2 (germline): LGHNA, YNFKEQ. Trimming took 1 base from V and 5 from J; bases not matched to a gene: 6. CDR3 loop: CASSQATGEPTEAFF. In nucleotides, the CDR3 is TGTGCCAGCAGCCAAGCGACAGGGGAGCCTACTGAAGCTTTCTTT.

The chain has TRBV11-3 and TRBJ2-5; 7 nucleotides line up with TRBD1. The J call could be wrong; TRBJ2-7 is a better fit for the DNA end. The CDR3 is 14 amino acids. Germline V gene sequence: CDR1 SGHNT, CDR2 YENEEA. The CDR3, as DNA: TGTGCCAGCAGCCAGAGACAGGGTAACTACGAGCAGTACTTC. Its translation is CASSQRQGNYEQYF.

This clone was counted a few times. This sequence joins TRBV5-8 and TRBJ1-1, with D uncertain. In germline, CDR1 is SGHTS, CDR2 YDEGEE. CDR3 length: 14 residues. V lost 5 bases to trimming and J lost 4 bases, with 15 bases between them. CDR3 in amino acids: CASSHHGGTTEAFF. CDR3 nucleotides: TGTGCCAGCAGTCACCACGGAGGAACCACTGAAGCTTTCTTT.

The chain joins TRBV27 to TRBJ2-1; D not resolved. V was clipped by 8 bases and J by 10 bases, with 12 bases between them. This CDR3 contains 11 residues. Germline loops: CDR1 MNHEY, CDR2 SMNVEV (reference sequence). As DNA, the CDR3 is TGTGCCAGCTGGGCTCAAACGGAGCAGTTCTTC. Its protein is CASWAQTEQFF.

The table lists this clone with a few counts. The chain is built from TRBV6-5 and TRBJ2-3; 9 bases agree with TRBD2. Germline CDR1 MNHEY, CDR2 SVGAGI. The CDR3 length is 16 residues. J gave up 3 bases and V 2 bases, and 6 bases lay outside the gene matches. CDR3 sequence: CASSYGAGGGTDTQYF. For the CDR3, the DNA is TGTGCCAGCAGTTACGGAGCGGGGGGCGGGACAGATACGCAGTATTTT.

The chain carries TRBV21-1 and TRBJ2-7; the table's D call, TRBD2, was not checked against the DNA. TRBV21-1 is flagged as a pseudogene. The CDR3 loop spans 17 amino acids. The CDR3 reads CASSGRGLAVSSYEQYF. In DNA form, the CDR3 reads TGTGCCAGCAGCGGCCGGGGACTAGCGGTAAGCTCCTACGAGCAGTACTTC.

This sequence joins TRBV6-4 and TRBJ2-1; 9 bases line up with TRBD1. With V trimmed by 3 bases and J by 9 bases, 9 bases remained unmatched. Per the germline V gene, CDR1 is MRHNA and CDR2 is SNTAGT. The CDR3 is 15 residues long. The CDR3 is CASSEQGAGVAEQFF. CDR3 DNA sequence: TGTGCCAGCAGTGAACAGGGGGCGGGAGTGGCTGAGCAGTTCTTC.

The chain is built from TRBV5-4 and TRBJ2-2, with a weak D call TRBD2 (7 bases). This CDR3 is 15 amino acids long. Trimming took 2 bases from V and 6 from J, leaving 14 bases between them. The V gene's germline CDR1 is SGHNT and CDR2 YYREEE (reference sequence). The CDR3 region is CASSLGGGRAGELFF. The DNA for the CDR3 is TGTGCCAGCAGCTTAGGCGGGGGCAGGGCCGGGGAGCTGTTTTTT.

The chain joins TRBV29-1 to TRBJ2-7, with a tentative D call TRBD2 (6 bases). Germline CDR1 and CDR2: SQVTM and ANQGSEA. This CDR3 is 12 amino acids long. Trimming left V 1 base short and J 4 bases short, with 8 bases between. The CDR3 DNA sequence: TGCAGCGTTGAAGCCGGAGGGTACGAGCAGTACTTC. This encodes CSVEAGGYEQYF.

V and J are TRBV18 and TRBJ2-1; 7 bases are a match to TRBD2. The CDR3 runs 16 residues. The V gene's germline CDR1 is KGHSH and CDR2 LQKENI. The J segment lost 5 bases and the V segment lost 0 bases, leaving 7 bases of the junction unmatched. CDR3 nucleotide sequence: TGTGCCAGCTCACCACCGCGGGGAGGGAGTGACAATGAGCAGTTCTTC. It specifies CASSPPRGGSDNEQFF.

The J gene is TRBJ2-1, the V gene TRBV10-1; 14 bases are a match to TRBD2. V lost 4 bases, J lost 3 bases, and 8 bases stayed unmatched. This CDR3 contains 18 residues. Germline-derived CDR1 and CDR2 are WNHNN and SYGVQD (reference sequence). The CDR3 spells CASSVTGTSGSYYNEQFF. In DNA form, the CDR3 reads TGCGCCAGCAGTGTAACCGGGACTAGCGGGAGTTACTACAATGAGCAGTTCTTC.

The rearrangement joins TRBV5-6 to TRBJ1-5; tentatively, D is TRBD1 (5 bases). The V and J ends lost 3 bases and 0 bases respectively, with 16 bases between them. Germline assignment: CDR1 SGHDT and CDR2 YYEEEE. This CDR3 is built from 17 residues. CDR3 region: CASSSRGRRYSNQPQHF. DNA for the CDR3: TGTGCCAGCAGCTCCCGGGGGAGAAGATATAGCAATCAGCCCCAGCATTTT.

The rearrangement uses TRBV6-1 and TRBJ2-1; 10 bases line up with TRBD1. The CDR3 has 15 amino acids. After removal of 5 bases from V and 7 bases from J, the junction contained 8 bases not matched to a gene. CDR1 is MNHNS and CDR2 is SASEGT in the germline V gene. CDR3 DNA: TGTGCCAGCAGTCCCCGGGACAGGGGTGGGAATGAGCAGTTCTTC. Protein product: CASSPRDRGGNEQFF.

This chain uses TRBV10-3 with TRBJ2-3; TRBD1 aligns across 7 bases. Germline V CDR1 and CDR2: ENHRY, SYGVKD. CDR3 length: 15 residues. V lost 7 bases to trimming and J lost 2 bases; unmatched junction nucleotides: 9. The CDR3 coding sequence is TGTGCCATCATGCCGGCCGGACAGGTCACAGATACGCAGTATTTT. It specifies CAIMPAGQVTDTQYF.